Presented here are 15 T cell receptor beta chains from one specimen sequenced in a study of cytomegalovirus exposure and HLA in healthy donors. Generated by immunoSEQ multiplex PCR, the TCRdb table keeps only in-frame clones and is missing some. The data contain 60,000 or so clones, roughly 90% of them seen just once; the ten biggest clones take up roughly 1%. The sequenced material came from PBMCs. The source of these receptors is a man between 18 and 35 years old in good health and CMV-seronegative.

This rearrangement joins TRBV11-2 to TRBJ2-6; D gene ambiguous. The germline V gene has CDR1 SGHAT and CDR2 FQNNGV. Trimming removed 6 bases from V and 2 bases from J, with 5 bases in between. The CDR3 has 13 residues. CDR3 coding DNA: TGTGCCAGCAGACAGCCTGGGGCCAACGTCCTGACTTTC. It translates to CASRQPGANVLTF.

This sequence joins TRBV2 and TRBJ1-2; 8 bases fit TRBD1. With V trimmed by 6 bases and J by 6 bases, 6 bases remained unmatched. Germline CDR1 is SNHLY and CDR2 is FYNNEI. The CDR3 length is 13 residues. The CDR3 here is CASSSAGGNGYTF. The CDR3 DNA sequence: TGTGCCAGCAGCTCGGCAGGGGGCAATGGCTACACCTTC.

The V gene is TRBV5-4, the J gene TRBJ2-5; TRBD2 aligns across 14 bases. CDR1 and CDR2 (germline): SGHNT, YYREEE (reference sequence). Trimming removed 6 bases from V and 3 bases from J; junction bases left unmatched: 1. The CDR3 totals 14 residues. This CDR3 is CASTGLAGEETQYF. CDR3 coding DNA: TGTGCCAGCACGGGACTAGCGGGAGAAGAGACCCAGTACTTC.

This clone was seen once. The J gene is TRBJ2-3, the V gene TRBV7-9, with D uncertain. V shed 5 bases and J shed 6 bases, with 15 bases lying between them. This CDR3 region has 14 residues. Germline V lookup: CDR1 SEHNR, CDR2 FQNEAQ (reference sequence). In nucleotides, the CDR3 is TGTGCCAGCAGCCAAGCCGGCGGTGGGGATACGCAGTATTTT. It translates to CASSQAGGGDTQYF. Variable domain in full (rest from reference TRBV7-9 and TRBJ2-3): DTGVSQNPRHKITKRGQNVTFRCDPISEHNRLYWYRQTLGQGPEFLTYFQNEAQLEKSRLLSDRFSAERPKGSFSTLEIQRTEQGDSAMYLCASSQAGGGDTQYFGPGTRLTVL.

The V call is TRBV30, the J call TRBJ2-3, with TRBD2 as a possible D gene (6 bases). The V and J ends lost 4 bases and 2 bases respectively, with 16 bases between them. Germline-derived CDR1 and CDR2 are GTSNPN and SVGIG (reference sequence). The CDR3 has 15 residues. The DNA for the CDR3 is TGTGCCTGGAAGGGAGGAGTATCGGCCACAGATACGCAGTATTTT. Translated: CAWKGGVSATDTQYF. Based on the CDR3 plus reference TRBV30 and TRBJ2-3, the full variable domain is SQTIHQWPATLVQPVGSPLSLECTVEGTSNPNLYWYRQAAGRGLQLLFYSVGIGQISSEVPQNLSASRPQDRQFILSSKKLLLSDSGFYLCAWKGGVSATDTQYFGPGTRLTVL.

This clone is a singleton in its sample. One junction end disagrees with the germline gene, perhaps due to a read error. The chain is built from TRBV2 and TRBJ2-5; 7 bases line up with TRBD1. Germline V gene sequence: CDR1 SNHLY, CDR2 FYNNEI. This CDR3 has 12 residues. The CDR3 DNA reads TGTGCCAGTGACAGGGTCCAAAAGACCCAGTACTTC. Residues: CASDRVQKTQYF.

The gene calls are TRBV15 and TRBJ2-7; 7 bases line up with TRBD1. This CDR3 region has 13 residues. V gave up 3 bases and J gave up 7 bases; unmatched junction bases: 6. CDR1 LNHNV and CDR2 YYDKDF come from the germline V gene (reference sequence). The CDR3 DNA sequence: TGTGCCACCAGCAGGGACAGGTCTAGGGAGCAGTACTTC. Protein sequence: CATSRDRSREQYF.

The chain combines TRBV2 with TRBJ1-5; weak D call: TRBD1 (6 bases). The V and J ends lost 6 bases and 0 bases respectively, with 12 bases between them. Germline V gene sequence: CDR1 SNHLY, CDR2 FYNNEI. The CDR3 sequence is 15 residues long. For the CDR3, the DNA is TGTGCCAGCAGGGGGACAACCCTTAGCAATCAGCCCCAGCATTTT. It is translated as CASRGTTLSNQPQHF.

The chain couples TRBV6-5 to TRBJ1-4, with 10 bases aligning to TRBD1. V trimming: 5 bases; J trimming: 7 bases; junction bases outside the gene matches: 7. This CDR3 region has 15 residues. Looked up from germline, CDR1 is MNHEY and CDR2 is SVGAGI. This CDR3 reads CASSKKTGGVEKLFF. In nucleotides, the CDR3 is TGTGCCAGCAGTAAGAAGACAGGGGGCGTTGAAAAACTGTTTTTT.

This clone was recorded once. The chain joins TRBV14 to TRBJ1-5; 9 bases agree with TRBD1. CDR3 length: 18 residues. The junction had 10 bases not matched to a gene; V was cut back by 1 base and J by 3 bases. Germline lookup yields CDR1 SGHDN and CDR2 FVKESK. The CDR3 bases are TGTGCCAGCAGCCAAGGACCCGACAGGGGGAATAACAATCAGCCCCAGCATTTT. This encodes CASSQGPDRGNNNQPQHF.

This chain links TRBV2 with TRBJ2-7; perhaps TRBD2 as D (5 bases). The CDR3 totals 12 residues. With 7 bases removed from V and 2 bases from J, the gap between germline ends came to 9 bases. From germline, CDR1 is SNHLY and CDR2 FYNNEI. This chain's CDR3 is CASTGSAYEQYF. The CDR3 bases are TGTGCCAGCACGGGTAGCGCCTACGAGCAGTACTTC. Full variable domain (remainder filled in from reference TRBV2 and TRBJ2-7): EPEVTQTPSHQVTQMGQEVILRCVPISNHLYFYWYRQILGQKVEFLVSFYNNEISEKSEIFDDQFSVERPDGSNFTLKIRSTKLEDSAMYFCASTGSAYEQYFGPGTRLTVT.

V usage is TRBV6-1 and J usage is TRBJ2-7; TRBD2 aligns across 8 bases. Germline CDR1 is MNHNS and CDR2 is SASEGT. Trimming cost V 5 bases and J 4 bases; bases outside gene matches: 10. The CDR3 totals 15 residues. This chain's CDR3 is CASSPLFTSGYEQYF. In DNA, the CDR3 is TGTGCCAGCAGTCCCCTATTTACTAGCGGTTACGAGCAGTACTTC.

In this sample, this clone turned up once. The gene calls are TRBV27 and TRBJ2-1; 11 bases fit TRBD2. The J segment lost 3 bases and the V segment lost 4 bases, leaving 5 bases of the junction unmatched. Germline CDR1 and CDR2: MNHEY and SMNVEV (reference sequence). This CDR3 spans 16 amino acids. CDR3 nucleotide sequence: TGTGCCAGCAGTTCCACTAGCGGGAGCTTCTACAATGAGCAGTTCTTC. As protein: CASSSTSGSFYNEQFF.

This sequence joins TRBV2 and TRBJ2-4; tentative D call: TRBD1 (6 bases). V lost 6 bases and J lost 0, with 12 bases in between. The CDR3 consists of 15 residues. Germline CDR1 reads SNHLY; CDR2 reads FYNNEI. The CDR3 coding sequence is TGTGCCAGCAGCGCCCGGACAGTAGCCAAAAACATTCAGTACTTC. Protein sequence: CASSARTVAKNIQYF.

The chain has TRBV28 and TRBJ2-1; D might be TRBD2 (6 bases). The CDR3 runs 13 residues. Germline CDR1 is MDHEN and CDR2 is SYDVKM. The ends were cut back, 2 bases at V and 4 bases at J, with 6 bases in the middle. The CDR3 DNA follows: TGTGCCAGCAGTTTAGGGGGGTACAATGAGCAGTTCTTC. Its protein product is CASSLGGYNEQFF.